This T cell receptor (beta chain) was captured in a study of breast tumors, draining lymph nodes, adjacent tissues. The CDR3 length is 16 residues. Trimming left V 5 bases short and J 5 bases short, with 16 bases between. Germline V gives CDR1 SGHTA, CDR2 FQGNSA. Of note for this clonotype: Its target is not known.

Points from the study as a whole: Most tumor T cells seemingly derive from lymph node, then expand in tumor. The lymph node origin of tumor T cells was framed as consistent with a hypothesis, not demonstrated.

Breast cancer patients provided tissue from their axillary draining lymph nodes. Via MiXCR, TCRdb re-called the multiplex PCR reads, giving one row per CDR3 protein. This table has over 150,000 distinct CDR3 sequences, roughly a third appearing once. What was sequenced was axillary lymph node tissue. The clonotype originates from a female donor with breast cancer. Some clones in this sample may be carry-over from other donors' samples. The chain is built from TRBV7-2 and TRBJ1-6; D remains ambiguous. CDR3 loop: CASSNTPGIDNSPLHF. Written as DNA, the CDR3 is TGTGCCAGCAGCAACACCCCGGGGATAGATAATTCACCCCTCCACTTT.